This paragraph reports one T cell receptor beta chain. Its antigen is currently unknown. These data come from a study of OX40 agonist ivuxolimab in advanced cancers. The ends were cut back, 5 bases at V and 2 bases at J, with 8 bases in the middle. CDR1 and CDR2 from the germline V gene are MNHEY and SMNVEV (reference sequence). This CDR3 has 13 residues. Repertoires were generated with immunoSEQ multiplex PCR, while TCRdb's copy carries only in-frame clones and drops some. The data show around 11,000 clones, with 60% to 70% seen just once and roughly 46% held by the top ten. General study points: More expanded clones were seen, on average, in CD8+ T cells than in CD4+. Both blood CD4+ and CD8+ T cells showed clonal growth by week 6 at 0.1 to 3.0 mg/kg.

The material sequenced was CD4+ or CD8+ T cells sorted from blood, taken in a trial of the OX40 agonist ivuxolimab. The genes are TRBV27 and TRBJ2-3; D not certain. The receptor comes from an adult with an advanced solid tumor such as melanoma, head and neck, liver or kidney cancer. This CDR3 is CASSLLYTDTQYF. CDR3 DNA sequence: TGTGCCAGCAGTCTGCTATACACAGATACGCAGTATTTT.